One and the same sample provided the 19 T cell receptor beta chains below, sequenced in a study of cytomegalovirus exposure and HLA in healthy donors. Primers: 60 Vbeta forward and 13 Jbeta reverse. Profiling relied on immunoSEQ multiplex PCR, and the TCRdb table lists in-frame clones only, not all of them. The sample holds approximately 74,000 clones, around 80% seen once. The source material was PBMCs. Source of these receptors: a middle-aged man in good health and CMV-seronegative.

The CDR3 nucleotides are TGTGCAAGTCGCCCCAACACTGGACAGGTTAATAGCGGGGAGCTGTTTTTT. Encoded protein: CASRPNTGQVNSGELFF. The chain links TRBV12-2 to TRBJ2-2; TRBD1 is the table's D call and was not checked against the DNA. TRBV12-2 is given as a pseudogene. This CDR3 comprises 17 residues.

This clone has just a few counts. The J gene is TRBJ1-5, the V gene TRBV5-6; no clear D. Germline CDR1 SGHDT, CDR2 YYEEEE. The ends were cut back, 2 bases at V and 5 bases at J, with 8 bases in the middle. The CDR3 sequence is 13 residues long. CDR3 bases: TGTGCCAGCAGCTTTTCCCGGGATCAGCCCCAGCATTTT. This translates into CASSFSRDQPQHF.

The rearrangement uses TRBV21-1 and TRBJ2-3; no check of the table's D call, TRBD1, against the DNA was made. TRBV21-1 is tagged as a pseudogene. The CDR3 loop spans 8 amino acids. CDR3: CATPTGNF. DNA for the CDR3: TGTGCCACCCCGACAGGTAATTTT.

The chain has TRBV19 and TRBJ2-2; 9 positions match TRBD1. Per the germline V gene, CDR1 is LNHDA and CDR2 is SQIVND (reference sequence). This CDR3 comprises 16 residues. V lost 2 bases to trimming and J lost 1 base; unmatched junction nucleotides: 2. In nucleotides, the CDR3 is TGTGCCAGTAGTATAAGGGGACAGGGGAACACCGGGGAGCTGTTTTTT. Its protein product is CASSIRGQGNTGELFF.

V gene TRBV29-1 combines with J gene TRBJ2-1, with TRBD2 matching 9 bases. Trimming at V came to 7 bases and at J to 8 bases, leaving 12 bases not matched to a gene. This CDR3 has 14 residues. Germline V CDR1 and CDR2: SQVTM, ANQGSEA. Here the CDR3 reads CSAGVGTSFDEQFF. The CDR3 region has the DNA TGCAGCGCCGGGGTGGGGACTAGCTTCGATGAGCAGTTCTTC.

This chain links TRBV2 with TRBJ1-5; TRBD1 matches 8 bases. The CDR3 extends over 14 amino acids. Germline assignment: CDR1 SNHLY and CDR2 FYNNEI. The trim removed 4 bases at V and 7 bases at J, leaving 6 bases unmatched. CDR3 DNA sequence: TGTGCCAGCAGTGGAAGCAGGGGGCCACAGCCCCAGCATTTT. Its protein is CASSGSRGPQPQHF.

The chain is built from TRBV11-2 and TRBJ2-4, with TRBD1 identical over 8 bases. J was trimmed by 8 bases and V by 2 bases; bases with no gene match: 14. CDR3 length: 17 amino acids. The germline V gene encodes CDR1 SGHAT and CDR2 FQNNGV. CDR3 loop: CASSLSGQGWLTDIQYF. The CDR3, as DNA: TGTGCCAGCAGCTTATCCGGACAGGGTTGGTTAACGGACATTCAGTACTTC.

This chain links TRBV5-5 with TRBJ1-3; the D gene is possibly TRBD1 (5 bases). Germline CDR1 reads SGHKS; CDR2 reads YYEKEE (reference sequence). The CDR3 runs 17 residues. Trimming pared 0 bases from V and 0 bases from J, leaving 13 bases between. CDR3 DNA: TGTGCCAGCAGCTTGGTAGCGGCAGGGAACTCTGGAAACACCATATATTTT. Its protein is CASSLVAAGNSGNTIYF.

This chain links TRBV9 with TRBJ2-7; 8 positions match TRBD1. The CDR3 is 15 residues long. CDR1 and CDR2 (germline): SGDLS, YYNGEE. V lost 4 bases to trimming and J lost 0 bases; unmatched junction nucleotides: 6. CDR3 protein: CASSPRQGSSYEQYF. In DNA, the CDR3 is TGTGCCAGCAGCCCCCGACAGGGGAGCTCCTACGAGCAGTACTTC.

The chain couples TRBV10-1 to TRBJ2-1; the match to TRBD2 covers 10 bases. J lost 5 bases, V lost 3 bases, and 10 bases had no gene match. The CDR3 covers 17 residues. Germline loops: CDR1 WNHNN, CDR2 SYGVQD (reference sequence). DNA for the CDR3: TGCGCCAGCAGTGACAGATCAGGGACTAGCGTGAACAATGAGCAGTTCTTC. Its protein product is CASSDRSGTSVNNEQFF.

Note on this clone: This is likely a read error, given that the CDR3 carries no conserved phenylalanine or tryptophan at its end. This chain connects TRBV7-9 to TRBJ1-2; 8 bases fit TRBD1. This CDR3 region has 13 residues. Germline V gives CDR1 SEHNR, CDR2 FQNEAQ (reference sequence). CDR3 in DNA: TGTTCCAGCAGCCACTGGGACAGGCATGGCTACACCATC. Its translation is CSSSHWDRHGYTI.

The chain couples TRBV5-1 to TRBJ2-5; 11 nucleotides agree with TRBD1. Germline V lookup: CDR1 SGHRS, CDR2 YFSETQ. J lost 5 bases, V lost 7 bases, and 7 bases had no gene match. The length of the CDR3 is 14 residues. In nucleotides, the CDR3 is TGCGCCAGCTACCCGGACAGGGGGCGGGAGACCCAGTACTTC. Its translation: CASYPDRGRETQYF. Full variable domain (rest looked up from reference TRBV5-1 and TRBJ2-5): KAGVTQTPRYLIKTRGQQVTLSCSPISGHRSVSWYQQTPGQGLQFLFEYFSETQRNKGNFPGRFSGRQFSNSRSEMNVSTLELGDSALYLCASYPDRGRETQYFGPGTRLLVL.

The rearrangement joins TRBV19 to TRBJ2-1; D remains ambiguous. With 4 bases removed from V and 3 bases from J, the gap between germline ends came to 13 bases. The CDR3 loop spans 15 amino acids. Germline-derived CDR1 and CDR2 are LNHDA and SQIVND (reference sequence). In DNA, the CDR3 is TGTGCCAGTAGTACATTGCCCATCGGCTACAATGAGCAGTTCTTC. Translated, it gives CASSTLPIGYNEQFF. The full variable domain, its missing parts supplied by reference TRBV19 and TRBJ2-1, is DGGITQSPKYLFRKEGQNVTLSCEQNLNHDAMYWYRQDPGQGLRLIYYSQIVNDFQKGDIAEGYSVSREKKESFPLTVTSAQKNPTAFYLCASSTLPIGYNEQFFGPGTRLTVL.

The chain combines TRBV21-1 with TRBJ2-7; TRBD2 is taken as the D call from the table, unchecked against the DNA. TRBV21-1 is recorded as a pseudogene. The CDR3 sequence is 13 residues long. The DNA for the CDR3 is TGTGCCAGCAGCCCAGGGAGGGGAGGGGAGCAGTACTTC. This sequence encodes CASSPGRGGEQYF.

V gene TRBV19 combines with J gene TRBJ1-1; 8 bases are a match to TRBD1. Germline trimming cut 6 bases from V and 2 bases from J; bases unmatched to any gene: 8. This CDR3 is built from 15 residues. CDR1 and CDR2 from the germline V gene are LNHDA and SQIVND (reference sequence). In DNA, the CDR3 is TGTGCCAGTAGCGCTTCAGCAGGGGGCAACACTGAAGCTTTCTTT. Protein: CASSASAGGNTEAFF.

The V and J genes are TRBV28 and TRBJ2-2, with TRBD2 as a possible D gene (6 bases). The CDR3 is 14 amino acids. V was cut by 4 bases and J by 5 bases, with 11 bases left in between. Germline V gene lookup returns CDR1 MDHEN and CDR2 SYDVKM. DNA of the CDR3: TGTGCCAGCAGTTCCGGGGGACGAACCGGGGAGCTGTTTTTT. Translating it yields CASSSGGRTGELFF.

V gene TRBV25-1 combines with J gene TRBJ2-5; 9 bases map to TRBD1. The CDR3 runs 15 residues. Germline values: CDR1 MGHDK, CDR2 SYGVNS. The V segment lost 3 bases and the J segment 3 bases; nucleotides outside the gene matches: 5. CDR3 sequence: CASSEAGQGKETQYF. CDR3 nucleotides: TGTGCCAGCAGTGAGGCGGGACAGGGCAAAGAGACCCAGTACTTC.

The chain is built from TRBV6-1 and TRBJ2-7; 9 bases are shared with TRBD2. Germline V gene data show CDR1 as MNHNS and CDR2 as SASEGT. J was trimmed by 2 bases and V by 10 bases; bases with no gene match: 6. The CDR3 loop spans 13 amino acids. The DNA for the CDR3 is TGTGCCACCTGGCGGGAGGGACCCTACGAGCAGTACTTC. It is translated as CATWREGPYEQYF.

The rearrangement uses TRBV19 and TRBJ2-5; 14 bases are a match to TRBD2. The V and J ends lost 7 bases and 11 bases, in that order; junction bases with no gene match: 12. CDR3 size: 15 residues. Germline loops: CDR1 LNHDA, CDR2 SQIVND (reference sequence). CDR3 sequence: CASTMGLAGVEEQYF. CDR3 in DNA: TGTGCCAGTACCATGGGACTAGCGGGAGTGGAAGAGCAGTACTTC. The whole variable domain, remainder taken from reference TRBV19 and TRBJ2-5, is DGGITQSPKYLFRKEGQNVTLSCEQNLNHDAMYWYRQDPGQGLRLIYYSQIVNDFQKGDIAEGYSVSREKKESFPLTVTSAQKNPTAFYLCASTMGLAGVEEQYFGPGTRLLVL.